Presented here are 25 T cell receptor beta chains from one specimen sequenced in a study of cytomegalovirus exposure and HLA in healthy donors. The table came from immunoSEQ multiplex PCR; TCRdb's copy has only in-frame clones and leaves some out. This sample carries about 160,000 clones, nearly 90% of them seen once, and the ten largest clones take about 9.4%. Sequencing was performed on PBMCs. All receptors derive from a woman aged 18-30 years in good health and CMV-seropositive.

CDR3 bases: TGTGCCACATCCCGGGACAGGGGGTTCGAGACCCAGTACTTC. It encodes CATSRDRGFETQYF. The chain carries TRBV15 and TRBJ2-5, with TRBD1 matching over 11 bases. Per the germline V gene, CDR1 is LNHNV and CDR2 is YYDKDF (reference sequence). This CDR3 spans 14 amino acids. V trimming: 9 bases; J trimming: 5 bases; junction bases outside the gene matches: 8.

The J gene is TRBJ2-5, the V gene TRBV9; possible D gene TRBD2, 6 bases. V was cut by 0 bases and J by 1 base, with 7 bases left in between. The germline V gene encodes CDR1 SGDLS and CDR2 YYNGEE. CDR3 length equals 14 residues. CDR3 region: CASSVDSGQETQYF. CDR3 DNA sequence: TGTGCCAGCAGCGTAGATAGCGGCCAAGAGACCCAGTACTTC.

The CDR3 DNA follows: TGTGCCAGCAGCCATAACAGGGGGCAGGGAGAGACCCAGTACTTC. Translation: CASSHNRGQGETQYF. The gene calls are TRBV14 and TRBJ2-5, with 9 bases identical to TRBD1. The CDR3 has 15 residues. Germline assignment: CDR1 SGHDN and CDR2 FVKESK. Germline trimming cut 3 bases from V and 4 bases from J; bases unmatched to any gene: 6.

The chain carries TRBV5-1 and TRBJ2-6, with TRBD2 identical over 11 bases. With 0 bases clipped from V and 1 base from J, the junction kept 9 bases outside the gene matches. From germline, CDR1 is SGHRS and CDR2 YFSETQ. This CDR3 spans 20 amino acids. CDR3 sequence reads: CASSLVLASGRQSGANVLTF. The CDR3 coding sequence is TGCGCCAGCAGCTTGGTTTTGGCTAGCGGGAGGCAGTCTGGGGCCAACGTCCTGACTTTC.

In DNA form, the CDR3 reads TGTGCCAGCAGTGAGCAGGCCGACTCTGGAAACACCATATATTTT. It specifies CASSEQADSGNTIYF. This chain joins TRBV6-1 and TRBJ1-3; D is uncertain. Trimming took 3 bases from V and 0 from J, leaving 9 bases between them. This CDR3 has 15 residues. Germline CDR1 MNHNS, CDR2 SASEGT.

The V gene is TRBV6-6, the J gene TRBJ1-2; 8 bases fit TRBD1. The CDR3 is 13 residues long. The trim removed 6 bases at V and 4 bases at J, leaving 4 bases unmatched. The germline CDR1 and CDR2 sequences are MNHNY and SVGAGI (reference sequence). In DNA, the CDR3 is TGTGCCAGCAGGCCCGGACAGGGCTATGGCTACACCTTC. This encodes CASRPGQGYGYTF.

The rearrangement joins TRBV30 to TRBJ2-1, with TRBD2 identical over 8 bases. Germline loops: CDR1 GTSNPN, CDR2 SVGIG (reference sequence). The CDR3 totals 15 residues. Trimming at V came to 0 bases and at J to 6 bases, leaving 7 bases not matched to a gene. The CDR3 spells CAWSVILAVTNEQFF. The CDR3 DNA reads as TGTGCCTGGAGTGTAATACTAGCGGTAACCAATGAGCAGTTCTTC. Full variable domain (outside the CDR3, taken from reference TRBV30 and TRBJ2-1): SQTIHQWPATLVQPVGSPLSLECTVEGTSNPNLYWYRQAAGRGLQLLFYSVGIGQISSEVPQNLSASRPQDRQFILSSKKLLLSDSGFYLCAWSVILAVTNEQFFGPGTRLTVL.

The chain has TRBV28 and TRBJ1-5, with 8 bases identical to TRBD1. Looked up from germline, CDR1 is MDHEN and CDR2 is SYDVKM. The CDR3 extends over 15 amino acids. Unmatched junction bases numbered 9, after V lost 5 bases and J lost 6 bases. For the CDR3, the DNA is TGTGCCAGCAGTCCTACCGGACAGGGAGGTCAGCCCCAGCATTTT. This translates into CASSPTGQGGQPQHF. Filled out from reference TRBV28 and TRBJ1-5, the complete variable domain reads DVKVTQSSRYLVKRTGEKVFLECVQDMDHENMFWYRQDPGLGLRLIYFSYDVKMKEKGDIPEGYSVSREKKERFSLILESASTNQTSMYLCASSPTGQGGQPQHFGDGTRLSIL.

This sequence joins TRBV14 and TRBJ2-2; TRBD1 agrees at 9 bases. Germline CDR1 SGHDN, CDR2 FVKESK. The CDR3 totals 15 residues. V lost 4 bases and J lost 9; bases outside the gene matches: 9. CDR3 nucleotides: TGTGCCAGCAGCCGACAGGGGGATTCACCGTGGGAGCTGTTTTTT. Translated: CASSRQGDSPWELFF.

The sample holds a few counts of this clone. The V call is TRBV30, the J call TRBJ1-2; no firm D call. CDR1 is GTSNPN and CDR2 is SVGIG in the germline V gene (reference sequence). The CDR3 covers 13 residues. Trimming took off 1 base at V and 2 bases at J, with 8 bases between the two ends. The CDR3 is CAWSGLANYGYTF. In DNA, the CDR3 is TGTGCCTGGAGTGGCCTGGCCAACTATGGCTACACCTTC.

This rearrangement joins TRBV28 to TRBJ1-2; tentatively, D is TRBD1 (5 bases). V lost 7 bases and J 4 bases, leaving 19 bases between the germline ends. This CDR3 contains 15 residues. Germline CDR1 and CDR2: MDHEN and SYDVKM. The CDR3 sequence: CASTLAGGTLYGYTF. The DNA for the CDR3 is TGTGCCAGCACCTTGGCGGGAGGGACTCTCTATGGCTACACCTTC.

CDR3 region: CASSLRREAGDTQYF. CDR3 in DNA: TGCGCCAGCAGCTTAAGGCGGGAGGCCGGAGATACGCAGTATTTT. The V and J genes are TRBV5-1 and TRBJ2-3; 8 positions agree with TRBD2. Germline V CDR1 and CDR2: SGHRS, YFSETQ. The CDR3 extends over 15 amino acids. The trim removed 2 bases at V and 5 bases at J, leaving 7 bases unmatched. The whole variable domain, filled in from reference TRBV5-1 and TRBJ2-3, reads KAGVTQTPRYLIKTRGQQVTLSCSPISGHRSVSWYQQTPGQGLQFLFEYFSETQRNKGNFPGRFSGRQFSNSRSEMNVSTLELGDSALYLCASSLRREAGDTQYFGPGTRLTVL.

The chain uses TRBV12-5 and TRBJ1-5; no reliable D call. Germline values: CDR1 LGHNT, CDR2 FRNRAP. The CDR3 has 14 amino acids. Trimming left V 5 bases short and J 3 bases short, with 11 bases between. CDR3 protein: CASGPGTYNQPQHF. The CDR3 nucleotides are TGTGCTAGTGGTCCCGGTACGTACAATCAGCCCCAGCATTTT.

V and J are TRBV7-2 and TRBJ2-7; no clear D gene. The V gene's germline CDR1 is SGHTA and CDR2 FQGNSA. V lost 2 bases, J lost 3 bases, and 5 bases lay in between. The CDR3 consists of 12 residues. CDR3 sequence reads: CASSLSNYEQYF. Here the CDR3 DNA reads TGTGCCAGCAGCTTATCTAACTACGAGCAGTACTTC.

The V and J genes are TRBV10-3 and TRBJ2-3; 9 bases are a match to TRBD1. Trimming took 2 bases from V and 3 from J; bases not matched to a gene: 3. Germline V gene lookup returns CDR1 ENHRY and CDR2 SYGVKD. The CDR3 loop spans 15 amino acids. CDR3 protein: CAISEIGQGTDTQYF. The DNA for the CDR3 is TGTGCCATCAGTGAGATAGGACAGGGGACAGATACGCAGTATTTT.

The CDR3 is CASTQGPNEKLFF. The CDR3, as DNA: TGTGCCAGTACCCAGGGGCCCAATGAAAAACTGTTTTTT. The V call is TRBV2, the J call TRBJ1-4; D might be TRBD1 (6 bases). V was trimmed by 9 bases and J by 5 bases, leaving 13 bases between them. CDR3 size: 13 residues. The germline V gene encodes CDR1 SNHLY and CDR2 FYNNEI.

This chain connects TRBV28 to TRBJ1-2; D gene uncertain. Germline V lookup: CDR1 MDHEN, CDR2 SYDVKM. This CDR3 is built from 12 residues. With 7 bases removed from V and 4 bases from J, the gap between germline ends came to 10 bases. DNA for the CDR3: TGTGCCAGCAAGGAGGCCGGCTATGGCTACACCTTC. Amino acid sequence: CASKEAGYGYTF.

The genes are TRBV6-4 and TRBJ2-1, with 10 bases identical to TRBD1. Per the germline V gene, CDR1 is MRHNA and CDR2 is SNTAGT. This CDR3 has 13 residues. V was clipped by 8 bases and J by 8 bases; unmatched bases: 6. CDR3 nucleotide sequence: TGTGCCAGCTCGGACAGGGGGACGGATGAGCAGTTCTTC. It is translated as CASSDRGTDEQFF.

This chain joins TRBV6-5 and TRBJ2-7; possibly TRBD2 for D (6 bases). This CDR3 is 14 amino acids long. Germline assignment: CDR1 MNHEY and CDR2 SVGAGI. V lost 1 base and J 2 bases, leaving 9 bases between the germline ends. For the CDR3, the DNA is TGTGCCAGCAGTTACTTGGAGGGGACCTACGAGCAGTACTTC. It specifies CASSYLEGTYEQYF.

The chain combines TRBV28 with TRBJ2-3, with 8 bases identical to TRBD2. Germline values: CDR1 MDHEN, CDR2 SYDVKM. Trimming removed 1 base from V and 4 bases from J; junction bases left unmatched: 13. This CDR3 has 18 residues. CDR3 DNA: TGTGCCAGCAGTTTATCTCGGGTAGGGCTAGCGGGCTCAGATACGCAGTATTTT. Protein: CASSLSRVGLAGSDTQYF.

This clone was detected once. This chain joins TRBV5-1 and TRBJ2-5; 9 nucleotides match TRBD2. This CDR3 is 15 amino acids long. The V gene's germline CDR1 is SGHRS and CDR2 YFSETQ. The trim removed 5 bases at V and 3 bases at J, leaving 8 bases unmatched. The CDR3 DNA is TGCGCCAGCAGGGCGGGAGGGGAACCAAAAGAGACCCAGTACTTC. Its protein product is CASRAGGEPKETQYF.

The rearrangement links TRBV5-1 to TRBJ1-5; 7 bases are a match to TRBD1. CDR3 length equals 15 residues. Germline CDR1 reads SGHRS; CDR2 reads YFSETQ. The junction had 14 bases not matched to a gene; V was cut back by 6 bases and J by 8 bases. CDR3 DNA sequence: TGCGCCAGCAAACCAAGCCCAGGGGGACGGGAGCCCCAGCATTTT. Encoded protein: CASKPSPGGREPQHF.

V usage is TRBV7-2 and J usage is TRBJ2-7; 9 bases line up with TRBD2. The V gene end was trimmed by 3 bases and the J gene end by 6 bases; junction bases not matched to a gene: 9. The CDR3 covers 15 residues. CDR1 is SGHTA, CDR2 FQGNSA, per germline. The CDR3 DNA is TGTGCCAGCAGCTTTGTGGCTAGCGGGATGGGCGAGCAGTACTTC. Residues: CASSFVASGMGEQYF.

This chain joins TRBV29-1 and TRBJ2-7; 8 positions match TRBD2. The V segment lost 8 bases and the J segment 4 bases; nucleotides outside the gene matches: 10. CDR1 is SQVTM and CDR2 is ANQGSEA in the germline V gene. This CDR3 contains 13 residues. The CDR3 sequence is CSPPGLDAYEQYF. The CDR3 DNA is TGCAGCCCCCCGGGACTAGACGCTTACGAGCAGTACTTC.

The genes are TRBV7-8 and TRBJ1-2; 8 bases agree with TRBD1. V gave up 5 bases and J gave up 5 bases; unmatched junction bases: 4. The germline V gene has CDR1 SGHVS and CDR2 FQNEAQ. The CDR3 sequence is 13 residues long. The CDR3 protein is CASSTRTGYGYTF. For the CDR3, the DNA is TGTGCCAGCAGCACCCGGACAGGGTATGGCTACACCTTC.